This T cell receptor beta chain was sequenced during a study of cytomegalovirus exposure and HLA in healthy donors. From germline, CDR1 is SGHAT and CDR2 FQNNGV. Trimming cost V 2 bases and J 0 bases, with 7 bases left between them. The CDR3 is made up of 15 amino acids. This clone occurred once. Its antigen remains unknown. Donors were nominally healthy when sampled, though unrecorded immune exposures were likely. 13 Jbeta primers and 60 Vbeta primers were used for the PCR. Measured with immunoSEQ multiplex PCR; TCRdb has only the in-frame clones, and not every one. The table lists over 150,000 clones, 80% to 85% of them singletons, with roughly 6% in the top ten. Findings of the study overall: The likely explanation for a cluster of highly shared sequence variants was sequencing artifact. A later analysis associated some 16,000 TCR beta sequences with HLA alleles at a 0.05 false discovery rate.

This chain joins TRBV11-2 and TRBJ1-4; no reliable D call. This clonotype was sampled from a woman aged 45-65 years in good health and CMV-seropositive. Sequenced: PBMCs. CDR3 sequence (DNA): TGTGCCAGCAGCTTATCACTTGCAACTAATGAAAAACTGTTTTTT. Its translation: CASSLSLATNEKLFF.